The 29 T cell receptor beta chains presented below share a single source sample, sequenced in a study of blood T cell repertoires in COVID-19. The data were produced by immunoSEQ multiplex PCR, yet TCRdb's version contains in-frame clones alone and is incomplete. The table includes more than 150,000 clones, over 80% detected once. Sequences were obtained from peripheral blood. The source is a woman between 40 and 50 years old with acute or convalescent COVID-19.

The chain employs TRBV6-6 and TRBJ2-1; TRBD2 matches 7 bases. The CDR3 loop spans 12 amino acids. Germline lookup yields CDR1 MNHNY and CDR2 SVGAGI (reference sequence). The V and J ends lost 7 bases and 9 bases, in that order; junction bases with no gene match: 6. The CDR3 DNA reads as TGTGCCAGCAAGGGGACTACCAGTGAGCAGTTCTTC. Its protein is CASKGTTSEQFF.

The chain combines TRBV6-5 with TRBJ2-7; D is possibly TRBD2 (6 bases). The V gene's germline CDR1 is MNHEY and CDR2 SVGAGI. This CDR3 spans 12 amino acids. The germline V and J ends were trimmed by 7 bases and 2 bases, with 9 bases remaining between them. The CDR3 here is CASIADAYEQYF. The CDR3 DNA sequence: TGTGCCAGCATAGCGGACGCCTACGAGCAGTACTTC.

V gene TRBV20-1 combines with J gene TRBJ1-3; unclear D gene. The CDR3 loop spans 11 amino acids. Trimming removed 5 bases from V and 0 bases from J, with 2 bases in between. Germline assignment: CDR1 DFQATT and CDR2 SNEGSKA (reference sequence). CDR3 loop: CSALSGNTIYF. The CDR3 nucleotides are TGCAGTGCTCTCTCTGGAAACACCATATATTTT.

The CDR3, as DNA: TGTGCCAGCAGTTCCCAGGGGGCCATTCAGTACTTC. Its translation: CASSSQGAIQYF. J is TRBJ2-4 and V is TRBV12-3 or TRBV12-4; 8 nucleotides align to TRBD1. V trimming: 4 bases; J trimming: 9 bases; junction bases outside the gene matches: 2. The CDR3 is made up of 12 amino acids.

A remark on this clone: A read error may account for a junction end that differs from germline. The genes are TRBV6-6 and TRBJ2-3; 7 nucleotides match TRBD2. This CDR3 region has 15 residues. Germline CDR1 MNHNY, CDR2 SVGAGI (reference sequence). DNA of the CDR3: TGTGCCAGCAGTAACTCGGGGGGTAGCACAGATACGCAGTATTTT. It yields the protein CASSNSGGSTDTQYF.

This chain links TRBV12-3 or TRBV12-4 with TRBJ1-5; no clear D gene. The CDR3 is made up of 13 amino acids. With 3 bases removed from V and 4 bases from J, the gap between germline ends came to 7 bases. This CDR3 reads CASSFILNQPQHF. The CDR3 DNA reads as TGTGCCAGCAGTTTTATTTTAAATCAGCCCCAGCATTTT.

V usage is TRBV6-7 and J usage is TRBJ2-7, with 7 bases aligning to TRBD1. TRBV6-7 belongs to the ORF category, with a function that is uncertain. The CDR3 is 15 amino acids. Trimming took 11 bases from V and 1 from J; bases not matched to a gene: 14. Here the CDR3 reads CAWTLRDRQSYEQYF. The CDR3 DNA reads TGTGCCTGGACCCTCCGGGACAGACAATCCTACGAGCAGTACTTC.

The chain combines TRBV10-2 with TRBJ2-1; 7 bases map to TRBD2. This CDR3 region has 12 residues. From germline, CDR1 is WSHSY and CDR2 SAAADI. The junction had 7 bases not matched to a gene; V was cut back by 10 bases and J by 7 bases. The CDR3, as DNA: TGCGCCACCTGGGGGGGTGGGAATGAGCAGTTCTTC. Translation gives CATWGGGNEQFF.

The V gene is TRBV5-6, the J gene TRBJ1-2, with 7 nucleotides matching TRBD1. The V gene end was trimmed by 4 bases and the J gene end by 0 bases; junction bases not matched to a gene: 6. This CDR3 is 15 amino acids long. CDR1 and CDR2 (germline): SGHDT, YYEEEE. CDR3 sequence: CASSAGTAANYGYTF. CDR3 sequence (DNA): TGTGCCAGCAGCGCCGGGACAGCAGCTAACTATGGCTACACCTTC.

V gene TRBV6-1 combines with J gene TRBJ2-4, with 8 bases fitting TRBD1. J was trimmed by 2 bases and V by 3 bases; bases with no gene match: 9. Germline V gene data show CDR1 as MNHNS and CDR2 as SASEGT. The CDR3 has 17 residues. CDR3 loop: CASSDISRGRSKNIQYF. CDR3 DNA sequence: TGTGCCAGCAGTGATATCTCCAGGGGGCGATCCAAAAACATTCAGTACTTC.

The rearrangement uses TRBV29-1 and TRBJ2-7; D unresolved. The germline V gene has CDR1 SQVTM and CDR2 ANQGSEA. The CDR3 totals 12 residues. V was clipped by 4 bases and J by 4 bases, with 11 bases between them. CDR3 loop: CSVGRGVYEQYF. The CDR3 region has the DNA TGCAGCGTTGGCCGAGGTGTGTACGAGCAGTACTTC.

V and J are TRBV4-1 and TRBJ2-7; 7 bases line up with TRBD2. The CDR3 length is 16 residues. Germline V CDR1 and CDR2: MGHRA, YSYEKL. With 1 base clipped from V and 2 bases from J, the junction kept 8 bases outside the gene matches. The CDR3 protein is CASSQGYGLDAYEQYF. The CDR3 coding sequence is TGCGCCAGCAGCCAAGGTTATGGACTAGATGCCTACGAGCAGTACTTC.

This clone appeared once. The V call is TRBV7-9, the J call TRBJ2-2, with TRBD1 identical over 7 bases. J was trimmed by 4 bases and V by 5 bases; bases with no gene match: 13. The length of the CDR3 is 17 residues. Per the germline V gene, CDR1 is SEHNR and CDR2 is FQNEAQ (reference sequence). The CDR3 is CASSSTSGGPGTGELFF. CDR3 DNA sequence: TGTGCCAGCAGCAGCACCTCAGGGGGACCTGGCACCGGGGAGCTGTTTTTT.

The chain is built from TRBV6-5 and TRBJ1-3; the D gene is possibly TRBD1 (6 bases). The CDR3 is made up of 15 amino acids. The germline gives CDR1 MNHEY, CDR2 SVGAGI. The V end was cut by 0 bases, the J end by 4 bases, with 10 bases between. As DNA, the CDR3 is TGTGCCAGCAGTTACTCGGGGACACCCGGAAACACCATATATTTT. Its protein is CASSYSGTPGNTIYF.

The gene calls are TRBV6-5 and TRBJ1-2; 8 nucleotides align to TRBD1. Germline V gene sequence: CDR1 MNHEY, CDR2 SVGAGI. This CDR3 has 14 amino acids. Trimming removed 0 bases from V and 7 bases from J; junction bases left unmatched: 4. The DNA of the CDR3 is TGTGCCAGCAGTTACTCGACAGGGGTGGGTGGCTACACCTTC. Protein sequence: CASSYSTGVGGYTF.

The rearrangement joins TRBV30 to TRBJ2-5; 9 bases are shared with TRBD2. The CDR3 consists of 12 residues. CDR1 is GTSNPN, CDR2 SVGIG, per germline (reference sequence). V lost 3 bases to trimming and J lost 14 bases; unmatched junction nucleotides: 10. The CDR3 DNA follows: TGTGCCTGGAGCCCCGTAGCGGGGGCTCGATACTTC. Encoded protein: CAWSPVAGARYF.

This rearrangement joins TRBV29-1 to TRBJ1-4; 11 bases are a match to TRBD1. CDR1 is SQVTM and CDR2 is ANQGSEA in the germline V gene. The length of the CDR3 is 13 residues. V shed 7 bases and J 7 bases; nucleotides not matched to a gene: 5. The CDR3 reads CSGIGTGGEKLFF. The CDR3 coding sequence is TGCAGCGGGATAGGGACAGGGGGTGAAAAACTGTTTTTT.

The chain links TRBV10-3 to TRBJ2-2; tentatively, D is TRBD1 (6 bases). V was shortened by 2 bases and J by 4 bases, with 20 bases between the two germline ends. Germline V gene sequence: CDR1 ENHRY, CDR2 SYGVKD. This CDR3 has 18 amino acids. For the CDR3, the DNA is TGTGCCATCAGTGAGCTTGACAGGTCTCAATTCCGCACCGGGGAGCTGTTTTTT. Amino acid sequence: CAISELDRSQFRTGELFF.

The chain links TRBV6-2 or TRBV6-3 to TRBJ1-6; the match to TRBD1 covers 8 bases. The CDR3 runs 17 residues. Looked up from germline, CDR1 is MNHEY and CDR2 is SVGEGT. With V trimmed by 0 bases and J by 7 bases, 8 bases remained unmatched. CDR3 coding DNA: TGTGCCAGCAGTTACTCAACAGGGGGAAAGGAGAATTCACCCCTCCACTTT. Amino acids: CASSYSTGGKENSPLHF.

This clone was observed once. The chain employs TRBV7-9 and TRBJ1-4; D possibly corresponds to TRBD1 (5 bases). This CDR3 region has 16 residues. Germline V gene data show CDR1 as SEHNR and CDR2 as FQNEAQ (reference sequence). The V end lost 1 base, the J end lost 7 bases, and 16 bases lay between the germline ends. CDR3 DNA sequence: TGTGCCAGCAGCTTAGGGTATGGGAAAGACAGTGAAAAACTGTTTTTT. Its protein product is CASSLGYGKDSEKLFF.

The rearrangement links TRBV19 to TRBJ1-2, with 7 bases fitting TRBD1. V shed 6 bases and J 7 bases; nucleotides not matched to a gene: 17. CDR1 LNHDA and CDR2 SQIVND come from the germline V gene (reference sequence). CDR3 length equals 16 residues. The CDR3 here is CASSETPQGGAGGYTF. CDR3 bases: TGTGCCAGTAGCGAAACCCCCCAGGGGGGCGCCGGTGGCTACACCTTC.

The chain employs TRBV3-1 (or the pseudogene TRBV3-2) and TRBJ1-3, with a tentative D call TRBD1 (6 bases). Germline V lookup: CDR1 LGHDT, CDR2 YNNKEL (reference sequence). The CDR3 length is 15 residues. Trimming left V 1 base short and J 4 bases short, with 11 bases between. CDR3 in DNA: TGTGCCAGCAGCCAAGCAGGGGTCTCCGGAAACACCATATATTTT. It codes for CASSQAGVSGNTIYF.

This sequence joins TRBV16 and TRBJ1-5; 7 nucleotides match TRBD1. There are 14 residues in the CDR3. The V gene end was trimmed by 4 bases and the J gene end by 3 bases; junction bases not matched to a gene: 3. CDR1 and CDR2 from the germline V gene are KGHSY and FQNENV. CDR3 loop: CASSPGGSNQPQHF. CDR3 bases: TGTGCCAGCAGCCCAGGGGGTTCCAATCAGCCCCAGCATTTT.

V and J are TRBV30 and TRBJ2-3, with TRBD2 identical over 9 bases. The germline V gene has CDR1 GTSNPN and CDR2 SVGIG (reference sequence). With V trimmed by 3 bases and J by 7 bases, 17 bases remained unmatched. The CDR3 has 17 residues. CDR3 protein: CAWSDARLAAKPNTQYF. CDR3 DNA: TGTGCCTGGAGCGACGCTCGACTAGCGGCTAAGCCCAATACGCAGTATTTT.

The V call is TRBV9, the J call TRBJ2-2, with TRBD1 matching 12 bases. Germline V gene sequence: CDR1 SGDLS, CDR2 YYNGEE. The CDR3 has 17 residues. The ends lost 4 bases at V and 6 bases at J; junction bases unmatched: 10. In DNA form, the CDR3 reads TGTGCCAGCAGCTTCACCCCCGGGACAGGGGGCTCCGGGGAGCTGTTTTTT. It yields the protein CASSFTPGTGGSGELFF.

This sequence joins TRBV29-1 and TRBJ1-1; D gene uncertain. Germline CDR1 is SQVTM and CDR2 is ANQGSEA. Trimming removed 0 bases from V and 0 bases from J, with 17 bases in between. The CDR3 is 17 residues long. The CDR3 here is CSVEDRGRLIVNTEAFF. CDR3 bases: TGCAGCGTTGAAGATCGAGGCCGGCTGATCGTGAACACTGAAGCTTTCTTT.

The chain uses TRBV4-2 and TRBJ1-6; D unresolved. Germline V gene sequence: CDR1 LGHNA, CDR2 YNFKEQ. V was clipped by 0 bases and J by 6 bases, with 3 bases between them. The CDR3 length is 13 residues. The chain's CDR3 is CASSQDVNSPLHF. In DNA form, the CDR3 reads TGTGCCAGCAGCCAAGACGTTAATTCACCCCTCCACTTT.

V gene TRBV30 combines with J gene TRBJ2-1; 7 bases agree with TRBD1. J was trimmed by 7 bases and V by 4 bases; bases with no gene match: 4. The CDR3 covers 12 residues. Germline V gene lookup returns CDR1 GTSNPN and CDR2 SVGIG (reference sequence). CDR3 sequence reads: CAWMGQQNEQFF. The CDR3 DNA follows: TGTGCCTGGATGGGACAGCAGAATGAGCAGTTCTTC.

The chain carries TRBV15 and TRBJ2-1; D might be TRBD2 (6 bases). The V gene's germline CDR1 is LNHNV and CDR2 YYDKDF (reference sequence). This CDR3 spans 15 amino acids. Deletions cut 0 bases from V and 5 bases from J, with 11 bases between. The CDR3 here is CATSRDTRGNNEQFF. Here the CDR3 DNA reads TGTGCCACCAGCAGAGATACGCGGGGCAACAATGAGCAGTTCTTC.